The rows below give T cell receptor beta chains drawn from one sample of a study of T-cell reconstitution after alpha-beta-depleted transplantation in children. TCRdb re-called the PCR reads through MiXCR, storing one row per CDR3 protein. Of about 640,000 distinct CDR3 sequences in the sample, roughly 15% were seen once. The starting material was PBMCs from the stem cell graft donor, obtained from the stem cell graft. The receptor source for this set is a human donor who donated a stem cell graft to a child with acute myeloid leukemia. Each CDR3 is given with its conserved first and last residue. D genes are given only for firm matches. For some rows the clone size is stated as once, few or many, or as a class when expanded; others skip it.

>few|TRBV7-9|.|TRBJ2-1
CASRPAANEQFF
TGTGCCAGCAGGCCCGCGGCCAATGAGCAGTTCTTC
>many|TRBV20-1|.|TRBJ2-3
CSATRRGAIDTQYF
TGCAGTGCTACGAGGAGGGGGGCGATAGATACGCAGTATTTT
>few|TRBV9|TRBD2|TRBJ2-3
CASSVERGRTDTQYF
TGTGCCAGCAGCGTCGAGCGGGGGCGCACAGATACGCAGTATTTT
>.|TRBV4-1|.|TRBJ1-1
CASSQAPGSWGTEAFF
TGCGCCAGCAGCCAAGCCCCGGGATCTTGGGGGACTGAAGCTTTCTTT
>few|TRBV24-1|.|TRBJ2-7
CATSDPGPTYEQYF
TGTGCCACCAGTGATCCCGGGCCGACCTACGAGCAGTACTTC
>.|TRBV20-1|.|TRBJ1-5
CSARPAGLIVSQPQHF
TGCAGTGCTAGACCGGCGGGACTAATCGTATCTCAGCCCCAGCATTTT
>many|TRBV5-5|.|TRBJ2-5
CASSLTGNRQETQYF
TGTGCCAGCAGCTTGACAGGCAACAGGCAAGAGACCCAGTACTTC
>.|TRBV20-1|.|TRBJ2-2
CSARKGGWAGELFF
TGCAGTGCTAGAAAGGGGGGGTGGGCCGGGGAGCTGTTTTTT
>.|TRBV5-1|.|TRBJ2-2
CASSLVPGTTNTGELFF
TGCGCCAGCAGCTTGGTTCCTGGGACAACGAACACCGGGGAGCTGTTTTTT
>.|TRBV20-1|TRBD2|TRBJ2-3
CSASPPISGGPRGTDTQYF
TGCAGTGCTAGCCCCCCGATTAGCGGGGGCCCTAGGGGCACAGATACGCAGTATTTT
>.|TRBV12-3/TRBV12-4|.|TRBJ1-5
CASSEQVNQPQHF
TGTGCCAGCAGTGAGCAGGTAAATCAGCCCCAGCATTTT
>.|TRBV19|TRBD2|TRBJ2-3
CASKASGDTDTQYF
TGTGCCAGTAAGGCTAGCGGGGACACAGATACGCAGTATTTT
>many|TRBV29-1|TRBD1|TRBJ1-5
CSVQDRGGSNQPQHF
TGCAGCGTTCAGGACAGGGGAGGTAGCAATCAGCCCCAGCATTTT
>many|TRBV24-1|.|TRBJ2-4
CATSDLQGIQYF
TGTGCCACCAGTGATTTGCAGGGCATTCAGTACTTC
>.|TRBV6-1|.|TRBJ2-3
CASERGEHRTDTQYF
TGTGCCAGCGAAAGGGGGGAACACCGCACAGATACGCAGTATTTT
>many|TRBV11-2|.|TRBJ2-1
CASSPGDSHYNEQFF
TGTGCCAGCAGCCCGGGGGACAGCCACTACAATGAGCAGTTCTTC
>.|TRBV12-3/TRBV12-4|.|TRBJ1-2
CASRLPGRSYGYTF
TGTGCCAGCAGACTTCCGGGACGGAGCTATGGCTACACCTTC